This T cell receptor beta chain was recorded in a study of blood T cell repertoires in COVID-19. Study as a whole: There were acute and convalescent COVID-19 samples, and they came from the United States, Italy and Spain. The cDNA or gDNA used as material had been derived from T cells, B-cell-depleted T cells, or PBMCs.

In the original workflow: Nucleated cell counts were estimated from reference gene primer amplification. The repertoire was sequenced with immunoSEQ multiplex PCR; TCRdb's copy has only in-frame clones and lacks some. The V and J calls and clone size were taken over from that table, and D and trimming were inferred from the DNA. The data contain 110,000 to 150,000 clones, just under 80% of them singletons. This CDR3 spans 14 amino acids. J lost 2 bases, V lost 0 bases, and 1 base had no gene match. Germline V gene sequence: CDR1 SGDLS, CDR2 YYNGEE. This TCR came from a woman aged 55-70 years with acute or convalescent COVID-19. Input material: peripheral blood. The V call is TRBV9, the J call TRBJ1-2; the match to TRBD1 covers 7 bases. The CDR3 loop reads CASSVGDSNYGYTF. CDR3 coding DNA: TGTGCCAGCAGCGTAGGGGACAGCAACTATGGCTACACCTTC.